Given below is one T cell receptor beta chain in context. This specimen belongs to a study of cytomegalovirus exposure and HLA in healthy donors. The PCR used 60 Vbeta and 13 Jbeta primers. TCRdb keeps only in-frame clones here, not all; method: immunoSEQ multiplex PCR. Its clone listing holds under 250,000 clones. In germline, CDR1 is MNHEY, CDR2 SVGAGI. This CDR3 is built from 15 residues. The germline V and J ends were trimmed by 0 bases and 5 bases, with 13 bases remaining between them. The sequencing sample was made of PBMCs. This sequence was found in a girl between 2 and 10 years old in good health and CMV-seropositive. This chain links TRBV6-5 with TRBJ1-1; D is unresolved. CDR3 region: CASSYSLNSWTEAFF. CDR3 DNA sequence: TGTGCCAGCAGTTACTCCCTAAATAGTTGGACTGAAGCTTTCTTT.